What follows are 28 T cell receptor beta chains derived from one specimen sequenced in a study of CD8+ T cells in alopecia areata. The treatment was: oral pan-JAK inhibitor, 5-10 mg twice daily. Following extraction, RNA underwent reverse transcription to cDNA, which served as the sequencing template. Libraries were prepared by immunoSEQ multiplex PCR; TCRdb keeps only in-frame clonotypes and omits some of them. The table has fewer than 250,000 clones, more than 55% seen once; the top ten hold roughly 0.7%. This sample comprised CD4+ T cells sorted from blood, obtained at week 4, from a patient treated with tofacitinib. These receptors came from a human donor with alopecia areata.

The CDR3 loop is CASSPAGGEPTGELFF. The CDR3 DNA follows: TGCGCCAGCAGCCCGGCTGGGGGGGAACCCACCGGGGAGCTGTTTTTT. The chain links TRBV5-1 to TRBJ2-2; 7 nucleotides agree with TRBD2. V lost 4 bases to trimming and J lost 4 bases; unmatched junction nucleotides: 10. CDR3 length: 16 residues. CDR1 is SGHRS and CDR2 is YFSETQ in the germline V gene.

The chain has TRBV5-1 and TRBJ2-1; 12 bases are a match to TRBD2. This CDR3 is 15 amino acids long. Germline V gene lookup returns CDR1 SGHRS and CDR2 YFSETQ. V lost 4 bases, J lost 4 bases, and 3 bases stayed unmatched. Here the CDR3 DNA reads TGCGCCAGCAGCATAGGACTAGCGGGATACAATGAGCAGTTCTTC. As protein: CASSIGLAGYNEQFF.

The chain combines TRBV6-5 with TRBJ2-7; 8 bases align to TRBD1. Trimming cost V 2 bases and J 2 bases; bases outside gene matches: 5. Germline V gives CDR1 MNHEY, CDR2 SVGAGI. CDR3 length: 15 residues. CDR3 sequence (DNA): TGTGCCAGCAGTTACGGACCGGGACAGGCCTACGAGCAGTACTTC. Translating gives CASSYGPGQAYEQYF.

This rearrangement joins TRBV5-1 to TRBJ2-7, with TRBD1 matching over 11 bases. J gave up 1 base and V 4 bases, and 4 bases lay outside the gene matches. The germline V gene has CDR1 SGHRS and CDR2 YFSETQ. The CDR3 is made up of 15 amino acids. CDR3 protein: CASSPGQGVSYEQYF. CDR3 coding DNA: TGCGCCAGCAGCCCGGGACAGGGGGTATCCTACGAGCAGTACTTC.

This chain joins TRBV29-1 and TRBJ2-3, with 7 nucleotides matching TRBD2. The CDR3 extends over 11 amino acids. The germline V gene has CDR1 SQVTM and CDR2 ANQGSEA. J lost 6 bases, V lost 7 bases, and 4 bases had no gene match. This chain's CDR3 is CSGGLWDTQYF. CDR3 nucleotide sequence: TGCAGCGGGGGACTATGGGATACGCAGTATTTT.

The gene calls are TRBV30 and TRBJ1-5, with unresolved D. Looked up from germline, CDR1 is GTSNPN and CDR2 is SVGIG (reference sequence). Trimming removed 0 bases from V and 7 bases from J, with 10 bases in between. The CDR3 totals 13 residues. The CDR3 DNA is TGTGCCTGGAGTGTAACAGACGGGCAGCCCCAGCATTTT. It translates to CAWSVTDGQPQHF. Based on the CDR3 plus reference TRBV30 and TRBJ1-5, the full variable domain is SQTIHQWPATLVQPVGSPLSLECTVEGTSNPNLYWYRQAAGRGLQLLFYSVGIGQISSEVPQNLSASRPQDRQFILSSKKLLLSDSGFYLCAWSVTDGQPQHFGDGTRLSIL.

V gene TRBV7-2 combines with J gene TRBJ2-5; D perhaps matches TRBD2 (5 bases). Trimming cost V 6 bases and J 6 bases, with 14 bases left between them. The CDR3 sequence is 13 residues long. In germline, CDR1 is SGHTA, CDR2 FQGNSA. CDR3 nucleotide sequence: TGTGCCAGCAGTCCCGGGATCGTGAAGACCCAGTACTTC. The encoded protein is CASSPGIVKTQYF. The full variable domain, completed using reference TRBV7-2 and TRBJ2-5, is GAGVSQSPSNKVTEKGKDVELRCDPISGHTALYWYRQSLGQGLEFLIYFQGNSAPDKSGLPSDRFSAERTGGSVSTLTIQRTQQEDSAVYLCASSPGIVKTQYFGPGTRLLVL.

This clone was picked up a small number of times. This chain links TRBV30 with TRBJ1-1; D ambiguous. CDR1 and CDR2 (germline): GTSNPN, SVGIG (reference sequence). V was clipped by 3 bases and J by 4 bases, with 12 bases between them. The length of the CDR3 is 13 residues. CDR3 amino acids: CAWSPPGATEAFF. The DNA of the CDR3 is TGTGCCTGGAGCCCCCCTGGTGCCACTGAAGCTTTCTTT.

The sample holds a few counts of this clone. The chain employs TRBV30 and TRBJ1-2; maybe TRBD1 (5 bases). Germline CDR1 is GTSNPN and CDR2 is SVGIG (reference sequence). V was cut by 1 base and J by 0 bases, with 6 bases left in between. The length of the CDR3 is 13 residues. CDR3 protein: CAWSGGSNYGYTF. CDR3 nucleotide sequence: TGTGCCTGGAGTGGGGGCTCTAACTATGGCTACACCTTC.

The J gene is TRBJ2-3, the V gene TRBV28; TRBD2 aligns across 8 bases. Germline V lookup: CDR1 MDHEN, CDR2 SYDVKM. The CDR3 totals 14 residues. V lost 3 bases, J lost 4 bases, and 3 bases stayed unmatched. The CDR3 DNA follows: TGTGCCAGCAGTTTTAACGGGAGGGCAGATACGCAGTATTTT. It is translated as CASSFNGRADTQYF.

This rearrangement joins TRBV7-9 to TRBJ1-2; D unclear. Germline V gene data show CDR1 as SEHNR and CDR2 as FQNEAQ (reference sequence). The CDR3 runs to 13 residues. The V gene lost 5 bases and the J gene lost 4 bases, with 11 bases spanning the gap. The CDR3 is CASSLGWGYGYTF. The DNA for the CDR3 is TGTGCCAGCAGCCTTGGCTGGGGCTATGGCTACACCTTC.

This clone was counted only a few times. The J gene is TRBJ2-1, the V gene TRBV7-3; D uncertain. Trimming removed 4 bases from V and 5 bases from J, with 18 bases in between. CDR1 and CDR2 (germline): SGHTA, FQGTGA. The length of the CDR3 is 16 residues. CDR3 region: CASSSYRSYPNNEQFF. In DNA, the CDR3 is TGTGCCAGCAGCTCATACCGGTCCTACCCTAACAATGAGCAGTTCTTC.

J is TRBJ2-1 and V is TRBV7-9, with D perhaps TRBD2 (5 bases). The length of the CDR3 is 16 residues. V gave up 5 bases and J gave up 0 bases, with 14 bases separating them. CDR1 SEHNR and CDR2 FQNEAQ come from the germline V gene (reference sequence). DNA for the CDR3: TGTGCCAGCAGCCCACGGAGGACTGACTCCTACAATGAGCAGTTCTTC. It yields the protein CASSPRRTDSYNEQFF.

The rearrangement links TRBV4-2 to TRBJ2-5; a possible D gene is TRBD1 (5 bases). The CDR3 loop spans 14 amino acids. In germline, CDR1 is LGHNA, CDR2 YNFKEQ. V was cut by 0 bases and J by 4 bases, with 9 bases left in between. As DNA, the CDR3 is TGTGCCAGCAGCCAAGATCGGCAGGGAGAGACCCAGTACTTC. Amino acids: CASSQDRQGETQYF.

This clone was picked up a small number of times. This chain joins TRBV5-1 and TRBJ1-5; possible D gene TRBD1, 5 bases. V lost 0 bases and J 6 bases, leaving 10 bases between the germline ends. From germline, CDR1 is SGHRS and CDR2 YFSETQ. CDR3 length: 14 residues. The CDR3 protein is CASSLEGGTQPQHF. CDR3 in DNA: TGCGCCAGCAGCTTGGAAGGAGGGACTCAGCCCCAGCATTTT.

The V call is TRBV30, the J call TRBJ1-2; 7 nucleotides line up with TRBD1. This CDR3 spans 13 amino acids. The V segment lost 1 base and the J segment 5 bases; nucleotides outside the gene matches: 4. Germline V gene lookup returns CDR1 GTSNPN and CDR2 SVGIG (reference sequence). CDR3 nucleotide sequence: TGTGCCTGGAGTGGGGAGGGGGCGTATGGCTACACCTTC. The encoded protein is CAWSGEGAYGYTF. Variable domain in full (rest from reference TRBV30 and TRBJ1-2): SQTIHQWPATLVQPVGSPLSLECTVEGTSNPNLYWYRQAAGRGLQLLFYSVGIGQISSEVPQNLSASRPQDRQFILSSKKLLLSDSGFYLCAWSGEGAYGYTFGSGTRLTVV.

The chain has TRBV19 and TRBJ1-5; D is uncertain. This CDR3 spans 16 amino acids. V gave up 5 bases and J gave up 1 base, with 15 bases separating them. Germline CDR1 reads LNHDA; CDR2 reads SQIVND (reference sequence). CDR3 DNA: TGTGCCAGTAGTGCCCCAGGTCCTAGGAGCAATCAGCCCCAGCATTTT. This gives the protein CASSAPGPRSNQPQHF. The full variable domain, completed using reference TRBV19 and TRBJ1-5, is DGGITQSPKYLFRKEGQNVTLSCEQNLNHDAMYWYRQDPGQGLRLIYYSQIVNDFQKGDIAEGYSVSREKKESFPLTVTSAQKNPTAFYLCASSAPGPRSNQPQHFGDGTRLSIL.

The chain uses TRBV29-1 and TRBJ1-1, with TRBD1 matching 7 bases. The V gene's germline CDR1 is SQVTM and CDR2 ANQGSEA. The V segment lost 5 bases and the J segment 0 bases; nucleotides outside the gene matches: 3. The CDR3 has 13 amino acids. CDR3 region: CSVQDRMNTEAFF. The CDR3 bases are TGCAGCGTTCAGGACAGGATGAACACTGAAGCTTTCTTT.

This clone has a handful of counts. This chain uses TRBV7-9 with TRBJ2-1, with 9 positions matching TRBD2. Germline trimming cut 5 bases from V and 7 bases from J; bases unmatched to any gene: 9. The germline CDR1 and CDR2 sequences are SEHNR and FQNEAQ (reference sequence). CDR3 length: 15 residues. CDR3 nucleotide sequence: TGTGCCAGCAGCCCCAGCGGGAGGCAGGCTAATGAGCAGTTCTTC. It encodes CASSPSGRQANEQFF.

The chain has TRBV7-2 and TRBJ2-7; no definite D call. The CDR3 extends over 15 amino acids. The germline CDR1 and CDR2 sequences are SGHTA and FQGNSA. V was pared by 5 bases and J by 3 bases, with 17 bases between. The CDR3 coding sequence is TGTGCCAGCAGCCTCCGCCTTCAAGGGTTCTACGAGCAGTACTTC. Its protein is CASSLRLQGFYEQYF.

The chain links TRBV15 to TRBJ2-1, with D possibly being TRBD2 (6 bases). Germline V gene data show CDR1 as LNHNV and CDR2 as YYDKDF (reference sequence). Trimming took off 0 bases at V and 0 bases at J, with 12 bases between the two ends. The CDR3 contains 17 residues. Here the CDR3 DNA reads TGTGCCACCAGCAGAGATTCGGGGGTGGGCTCCTACAATGAGCAGTTCTTC. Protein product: CATSRDSGVGSYNEQFF. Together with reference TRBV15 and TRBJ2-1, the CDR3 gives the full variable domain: DAMVIQNPRYQVTQFGKPVTLSCSQTLNHNVMYWYQQKSSQAPKLLFHYYDKDFNNEADTPDNFQSRRPNTSFCFLDIRSPGLGDTAMYLCATSRDSGVGSYNEQFFGPGTRLTVL.

In DNA form, the CDR3 reads TGCAGCGTTGCGGTCACCGGGGAGCTGTTTTTT. Translation gives CSVAVTGELFF. This chain uses TRBV29-1 with TRBJ2-2, with unresolved D. CDR3 length: 11 amino acids. V dropped 4 bases and J dropped 4 bases, with 4 bases sitting between them. In germline, CDR1 is SQVTM, CDR2 ANQGSEA.

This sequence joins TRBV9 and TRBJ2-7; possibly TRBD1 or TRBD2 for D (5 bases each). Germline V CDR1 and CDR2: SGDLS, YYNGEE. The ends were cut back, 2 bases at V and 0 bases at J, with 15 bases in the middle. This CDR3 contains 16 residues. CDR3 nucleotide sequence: TGTGCCAGCAGCGTTGCCGGGACGGCCAGCTCCTACGAGCAGTACTTC. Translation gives CASSVAGTASSYEQYF.

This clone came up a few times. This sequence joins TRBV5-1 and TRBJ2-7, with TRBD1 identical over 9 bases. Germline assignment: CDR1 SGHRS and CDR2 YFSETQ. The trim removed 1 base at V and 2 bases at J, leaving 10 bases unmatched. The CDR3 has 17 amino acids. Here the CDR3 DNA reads TGCGCCAGCAGCTTGAAGTTTGACAGGGGGATTCCCTACGAGCAGTACTTC. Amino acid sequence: CASSLKFDRGIPYEQYF.

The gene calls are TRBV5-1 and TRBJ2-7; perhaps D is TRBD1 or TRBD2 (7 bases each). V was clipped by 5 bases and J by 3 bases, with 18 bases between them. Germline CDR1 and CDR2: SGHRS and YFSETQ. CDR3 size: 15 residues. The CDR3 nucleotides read TGCGCCAGCAGTCCCAGGGGGGGGAACAACTACGAGCAGTACTTC. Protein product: CASSPRGGNNYEQYF.

CDR3 sequence reads: CSATPWGGLAKNIQYF. CDR3 in DNA: TGCAGCGCCACACCTTGGGGAGGCCTAGCCAAAAACATTCAGTACTTC. V and J are TRBV29-1 and TRBJ2-4, with a possible D match to TRBD2 (6 bases). V was clipped by 7 bases and J by 0 bases, with 19 bases between them. The CDR3 is made up of 16 amino acids. Germline-derived CDR1 and CDR2 are SQVTM and ANQGSEA.

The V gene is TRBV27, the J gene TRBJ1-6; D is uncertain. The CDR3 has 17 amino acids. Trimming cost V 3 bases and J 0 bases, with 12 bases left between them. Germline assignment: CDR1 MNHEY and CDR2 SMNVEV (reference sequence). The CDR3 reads CASSFTLQSSYNSPLHF. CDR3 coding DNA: TGTGCCAGCAGTTTTACCTTACAGAGCTCCTATAATTCACCCCTCCACTTT.

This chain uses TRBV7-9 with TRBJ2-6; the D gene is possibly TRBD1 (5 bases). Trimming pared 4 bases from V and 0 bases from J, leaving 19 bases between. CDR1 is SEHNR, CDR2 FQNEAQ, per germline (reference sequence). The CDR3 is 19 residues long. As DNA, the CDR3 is TGTGCCAGCAGCTCCAATCTGAAGCAGGGATACTCTGGGGCCAACGTCCTGACTTTC. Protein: CASSSNLKQGYSGANVLTF.